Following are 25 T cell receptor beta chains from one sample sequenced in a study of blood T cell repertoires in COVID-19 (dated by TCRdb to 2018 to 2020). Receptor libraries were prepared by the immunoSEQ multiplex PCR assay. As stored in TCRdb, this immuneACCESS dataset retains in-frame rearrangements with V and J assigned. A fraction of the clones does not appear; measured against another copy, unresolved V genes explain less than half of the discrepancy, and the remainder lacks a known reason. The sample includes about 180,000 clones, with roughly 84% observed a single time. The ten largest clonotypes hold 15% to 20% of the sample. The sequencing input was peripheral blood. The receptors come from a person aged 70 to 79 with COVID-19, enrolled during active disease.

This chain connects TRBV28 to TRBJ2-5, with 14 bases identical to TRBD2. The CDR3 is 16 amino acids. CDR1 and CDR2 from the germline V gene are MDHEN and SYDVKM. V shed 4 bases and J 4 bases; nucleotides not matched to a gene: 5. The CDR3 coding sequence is TGTGCCAGCAGTTCCCCAGGACTAGCGGGAGGAGAGACCCAGTACTTC. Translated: CASSSPGLAGGETQYF.

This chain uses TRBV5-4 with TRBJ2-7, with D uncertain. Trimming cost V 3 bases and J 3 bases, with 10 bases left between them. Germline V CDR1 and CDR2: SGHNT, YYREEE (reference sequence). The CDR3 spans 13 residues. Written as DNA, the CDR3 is TGTGCCAGCAGCTCCAGGAACGACTACGAGCAGTACTTC. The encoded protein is CASSSRNDYEQYF.

The CDR3 nucleotides read TGTGCCAGCAGTTACTGGGGACAGGGGCCGGCTTTCTTT. Translation gives CASSYWGQGPAFF. The chain carries TRBV6-6 and TRBJ1-1; 10 bases align to TRBD1. Germline CDR1 reads MNHNY; CDR2 reads SVGAGI (reference sequence). The ends lost 1 base at V and 11 bases at J; junction bases unmatched: 4. The CDR3 covers 13 residues.

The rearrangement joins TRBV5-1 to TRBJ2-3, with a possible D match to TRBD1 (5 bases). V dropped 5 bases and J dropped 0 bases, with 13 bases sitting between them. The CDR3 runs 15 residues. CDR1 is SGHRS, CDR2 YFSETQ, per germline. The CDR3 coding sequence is TGCGCCAGCAGACCCCAGACAGTCAGCACAGATACGCAGTATTTT. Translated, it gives CASRPQTVSTDTQYF.

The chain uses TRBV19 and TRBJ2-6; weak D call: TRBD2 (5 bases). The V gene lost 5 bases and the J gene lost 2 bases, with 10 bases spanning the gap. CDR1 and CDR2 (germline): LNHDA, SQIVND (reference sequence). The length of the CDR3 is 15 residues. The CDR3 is CASSAPGTGANVLTF. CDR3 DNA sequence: TGTGCCAGTAGTGCCCCCGGGACTGGGGCCAACGTCCTGACTTTC.

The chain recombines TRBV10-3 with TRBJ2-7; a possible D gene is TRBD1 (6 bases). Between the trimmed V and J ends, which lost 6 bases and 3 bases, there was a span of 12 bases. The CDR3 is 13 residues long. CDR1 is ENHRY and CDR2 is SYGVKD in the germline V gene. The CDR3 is CAIRGDKHYEQYF. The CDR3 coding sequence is TGTGCCATCAGGGGGGACAAACACTACGAGCAGTACTTC.

The CDR3 protein is CASSITANQPQHF. The CDR3 DNA reads TGTGCCAGCAGTATAACAGCCAATCAGCCCCAGCATTTT. The chain joins TRBV27 to TRBJ1-5, with no clear D. V lost 5 bases and J 3 bases, leaving 8 bases between the germline ends. The CDR3 length is 13 residues. CDR1 is MNHEY and CDR2 is SMNVEV in the germline V gene (reference sequence).

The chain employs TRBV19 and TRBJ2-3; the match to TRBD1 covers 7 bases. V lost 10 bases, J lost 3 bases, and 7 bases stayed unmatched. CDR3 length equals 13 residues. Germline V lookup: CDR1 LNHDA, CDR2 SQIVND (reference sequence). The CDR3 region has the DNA TGTGCCACCCAGGGCAGGGGGACAGATACGCAGTATTTT. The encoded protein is CATQGRGTDTQYF.

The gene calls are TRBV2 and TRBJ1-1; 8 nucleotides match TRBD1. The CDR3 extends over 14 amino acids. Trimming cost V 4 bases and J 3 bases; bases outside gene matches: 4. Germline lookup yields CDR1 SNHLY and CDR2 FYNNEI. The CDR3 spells CASSGGRGHTEAFF. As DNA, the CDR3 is TGTGCCAGCAGTGGTGGCAGGGGGCACACTGAAGCTTTCTTT.

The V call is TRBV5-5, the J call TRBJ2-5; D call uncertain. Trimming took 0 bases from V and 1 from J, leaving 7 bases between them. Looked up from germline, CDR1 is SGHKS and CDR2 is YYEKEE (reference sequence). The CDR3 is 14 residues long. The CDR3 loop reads CASSLVATQETQYF. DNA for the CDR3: TGTGCCAGCAGCTTGGTAGCAACCCAAGAGACCCAGTACTTC. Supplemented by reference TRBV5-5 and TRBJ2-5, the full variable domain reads DAGVTQSPTHLIKTRGQQVTLRCSPISGHKSVSWYQQVLGQGPQFIFQYYEKEERGRGNFPDRFSARQFPNYSSELNVNALLLGDSALYLCASSLVATQETQYFGPGTRLLVL.

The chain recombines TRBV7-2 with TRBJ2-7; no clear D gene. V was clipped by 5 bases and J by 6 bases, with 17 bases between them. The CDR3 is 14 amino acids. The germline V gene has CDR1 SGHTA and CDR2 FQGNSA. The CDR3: CASSPTPMGSEQYF. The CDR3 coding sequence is TGTGCCAGCAGCCCAACTCCCATGGGCTCCGAGCAGTACTTC.

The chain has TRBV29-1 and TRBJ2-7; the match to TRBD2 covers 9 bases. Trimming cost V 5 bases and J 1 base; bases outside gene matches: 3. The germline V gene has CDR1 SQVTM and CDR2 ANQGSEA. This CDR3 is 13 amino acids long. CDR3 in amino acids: CSVRLAGSYEQYF. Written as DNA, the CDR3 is TGCAGCGTTCGCCTAGCGGGATCCTACGAGCAGTACTTC.

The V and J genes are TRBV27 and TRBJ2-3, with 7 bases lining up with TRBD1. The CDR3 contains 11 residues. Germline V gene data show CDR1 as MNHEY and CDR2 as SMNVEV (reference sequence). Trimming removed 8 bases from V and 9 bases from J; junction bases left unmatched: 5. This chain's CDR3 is CASGWTGTQYF. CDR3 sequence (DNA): TGTGCCAGCGGATGGACAGGAACGCAGTATTTT.

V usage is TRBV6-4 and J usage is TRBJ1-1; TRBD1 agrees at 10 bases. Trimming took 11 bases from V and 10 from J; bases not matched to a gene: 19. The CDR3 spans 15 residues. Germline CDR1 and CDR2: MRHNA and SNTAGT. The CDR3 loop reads CASPGQGNFMWRAFF. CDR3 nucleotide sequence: TGTGCCTCTCCGGGACAGGGGAATTTTATGTGGCGAGCTTTCTTT.

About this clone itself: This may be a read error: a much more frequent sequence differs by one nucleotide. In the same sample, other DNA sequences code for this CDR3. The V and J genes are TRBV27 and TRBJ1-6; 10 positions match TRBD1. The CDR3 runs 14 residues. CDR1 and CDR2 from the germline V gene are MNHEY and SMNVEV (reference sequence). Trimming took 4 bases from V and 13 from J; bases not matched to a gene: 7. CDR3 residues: CASSSDRGVSPLHF. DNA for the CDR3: TGTGCCAGCAGTTCGGACAGGGGGGTATCGCCCCTCCACTTT.

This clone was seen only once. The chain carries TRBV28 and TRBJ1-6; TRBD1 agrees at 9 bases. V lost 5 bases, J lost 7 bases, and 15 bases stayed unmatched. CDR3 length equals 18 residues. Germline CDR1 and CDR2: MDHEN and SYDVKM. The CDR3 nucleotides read TGTGCCAGCAGTCCCAGGGACAGGGTAAGGAGGCTAAATTCACCCCTCCACTTT. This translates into CASSPRDRVRRLNSPLHF.

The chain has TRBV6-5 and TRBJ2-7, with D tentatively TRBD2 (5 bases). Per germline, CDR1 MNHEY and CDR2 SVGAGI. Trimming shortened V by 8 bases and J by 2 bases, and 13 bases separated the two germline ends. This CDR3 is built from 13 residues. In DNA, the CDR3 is TGTGCCAGCCTGGGAGCGAACCCCTACGAGCAGTACTTC. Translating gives CASLGANPYEQYF.

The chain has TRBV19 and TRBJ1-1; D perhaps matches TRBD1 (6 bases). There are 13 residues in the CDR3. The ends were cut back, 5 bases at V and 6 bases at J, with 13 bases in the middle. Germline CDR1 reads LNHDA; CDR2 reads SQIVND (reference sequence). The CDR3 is CASSWGTTPEAFF. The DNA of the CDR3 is TGTGCCAGTAGTTGGGGGACAACCCCTGAAGCTTTCTTT. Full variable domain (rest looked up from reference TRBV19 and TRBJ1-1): DGGITQSPKYLFRKEGQNVTLSCEQNLNHDAMYWYRQDPGQGLRLIYYSQIVNDFQKGDIAEGYSVSREKKESFPLTVTSAQKNPTAFYLCASSWGTTPEAFFGQGTRLTVV.

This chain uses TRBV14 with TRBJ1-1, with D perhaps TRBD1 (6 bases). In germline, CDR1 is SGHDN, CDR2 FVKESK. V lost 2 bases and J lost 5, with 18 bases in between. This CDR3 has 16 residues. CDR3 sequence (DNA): TGTGCCAGCAGCCAAATGACAGGTATCATGAGGACTGAAGCTTTCTTT. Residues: CASSQMTGIMRTEAFF.

CDR3 amino acids: CASSAGTGDTGELFF. CDR3 DNA: TGTGCCAGCAGCGCCGGGACAGGGGATACCGGGGAGCTGTTTTTT. V gene TRBV11-3 combines with J gene TRBJ2-2; TRBD1 matches 10 bases. The CDR3 loop spans 15 amino acids. The V gene's germline CDR1 is SGHNT and CDR2 YENEEA. The junction had 5 bases not matched to a gene; V was cut back by 5 bases and J by 5 bases.

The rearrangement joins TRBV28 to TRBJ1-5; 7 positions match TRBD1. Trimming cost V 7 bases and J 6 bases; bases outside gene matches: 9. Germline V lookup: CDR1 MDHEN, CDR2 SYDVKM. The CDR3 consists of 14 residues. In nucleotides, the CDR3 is TGTGCCAGCAAGGTAGGGGGCCTTACTCAGCCCCAGCATTTT. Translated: CASKVGGLTQPQHF.

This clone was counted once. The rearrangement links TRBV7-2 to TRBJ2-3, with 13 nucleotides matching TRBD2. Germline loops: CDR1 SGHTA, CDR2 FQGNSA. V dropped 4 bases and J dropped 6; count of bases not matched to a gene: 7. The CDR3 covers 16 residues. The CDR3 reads CASSSRTSGGQDTQYF. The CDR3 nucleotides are TGTGCCAGCAGCTCGCGGACTAGCGGGGGTCAGGATACGCAGTATTTT.

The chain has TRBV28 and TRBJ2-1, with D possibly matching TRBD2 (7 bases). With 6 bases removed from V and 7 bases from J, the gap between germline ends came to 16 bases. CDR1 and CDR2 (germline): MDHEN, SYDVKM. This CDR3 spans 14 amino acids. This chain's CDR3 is CASSPPGGPNEQFF. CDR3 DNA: TGTGCCAGCAGCCCTCCCGGGGGGCCGAATGAGCAGTTCTTC.

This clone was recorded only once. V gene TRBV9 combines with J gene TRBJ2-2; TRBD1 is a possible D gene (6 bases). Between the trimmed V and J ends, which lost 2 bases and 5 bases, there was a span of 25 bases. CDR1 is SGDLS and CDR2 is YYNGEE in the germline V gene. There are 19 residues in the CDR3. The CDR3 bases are TGTGCCAGCAGCGTCTCCCCTCAGGGGACATACAAGGGGACCGGGGAGCTGTTTTTT. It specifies CASSVSPQGTYKGTGELFF.

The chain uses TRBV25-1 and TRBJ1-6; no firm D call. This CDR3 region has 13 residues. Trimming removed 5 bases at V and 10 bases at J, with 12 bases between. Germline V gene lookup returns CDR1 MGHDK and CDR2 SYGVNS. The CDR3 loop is CASSTYQESPLHF. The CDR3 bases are TGTGCCAGCAGTACCTATCAGGAATCACCCCTCCACTTT.